This entry lists 18 T cell receptor beta chains sequenced from one sample in a study of blood T cell repertoires in COVID-19. Using immunoSEQ multiplex PCR, the repertoire was profiled, and TCRdb retains in-frame clones only, with some absent. The sample yields some 260,000 clones, about 91% seen once. The specimen sequenced was peripheral blood. These receptors were collected from a man older than 75 with acute or convalescent COVID-19.

The chain uses TRBV3-1 (or the pseudogene TRBV3-2) and TRBJ2-7; D is ambiguous. This CDR3 has 12 residues. CDR1 is LGHDT, CDR2 YNNKEL, per germline (reference sequence). Trimming left V 4 bases short and J 1 base short, with 5 bases between. The CDR3 nucleotides are TGTGCCAGCAGCCTGCGGTCCTACGAGCAGTACTTC. This encodes CASSLRSYEQYF.

This chain uses TRBV7-2 with TRBJ1-5, with D unclear. There are 14 residues in the CDR3. Trimming shortened V by 2 bases and J by 5 bases, and 10 bases separated the two germline ends. The V gene's germline CDR1 is SGHTA and CDR2 FQGNSA. CDR3 loop: CASSLTVLDQPQHF. Here the CDR3 DNA reads TGTGCCAGCAGCTTAACGGTGTTGGATCAGCCCCAGCATTTT.

At least ten counts were recorded for this clone. The J gene is TRBJ1-2, the V gene TRBV19; 8 bases match TRBD1. V gave up 3 bases and J gave up 5 bases; unmatched junction bases: 5. The germline V gene has CDR1 LNHDA and CDR2 SQIVND (reference sequence). The CDR3 spans 14 residues. CDR3 loop: CASSISRQGYGYTF. The DNA for the CDR3 is TGTGCCAGTAGTATTTCTCGACAGGGGTATGGCTACACCTTC.

This rearrangement joins TRBV4-1 to TRBJ1-2; D unclear. From germline, CDR1 is MGHRA and CDR2 YSYEKL. Trimming left V 2 bases short and J 4 bases short, with 14 bases between. The CDR3 is 15 residues long. CDR3 loop: CASSQWATISYGYTF. The DNA of the CDR3 is TGCGCCAGCAGCCAATGGGCGACGATAAGCTATGGCTACACCTTC.

The V gene is TRBV5-5, the J gene TRBJ2-7; 14 bases are shared with TRBD2. Germline V CDR1 and CDR2: SGHKS, YYEKEE (reference sequence). The V segment lost 0 bases and the J segment 6 bases; nucleotides outside the gene matches: 8. This CDR3 comprises 17 residues. The CDR3 bases are TGTGCCAGCAGCTTGGTCTTCAAGGGACTAGCGGGAGCCGAGCAGTACTTC. Protein: CASSLVFKGLAGAEQYF.

The chain carries TRBV5-1 and TRBJ1-6; the match to TRBD1 covers 8 bases. V shed 0 bases and J 7 bases; nucleotides not matched to a gene: 3. The CDR3 has 15 residues. The germline V gene has CDR1 SGHRS and CDR2 YFSETQ. The CDR3 sequence: CASSLGQGANSPLHF. In DNA form, the CDR3 reads TGCGCCAGCAGCTTGGGGCAGGGGGCAAATTCACCCCTCCACTTT.

This chain joins TRBV27 and TRBJ1-1; D is possibly TRBD1 (6 bases). With 6 bases removed from V and 0 bases from J, the gap between germline ends came to 17 bases. CDR1 MNHEY and CDR2 SMNVEV come from the germline V gene (reference sequence). This CDR3 comprises 16 residues. In nucleotides, the CDR3 is TGTGCCAGCAGCCCAGGGGTCCCGTTGATGAACACTGAAGCTTTCTTT. This codes for CASSPGVPLMNTEAFF.

CDR3 DNA sequence: TGTGCCAGCAACCCGGACAGGGGGCTTGGCTACACCTTC. Translating gives CASNPDRGLGYTF. This chain joins TRBV12-3 or TRBV12-4 and TRBJ1-2; 11 bases align to TRBD1. This CDR3 contains 13 residues. The ends lost 7 bases at V and 7 bases at J; junction bases unmatched: 5.

The chain combines TRBV18 with TRBJ2-2; D remains ambiguous. CDR1 is KGHSH, CDR2 LQKENI, per germline. Trimming removed 3 bases at V and 5 bases at J, with 10 bases between. The length of the CDR3 is 14 residues. The CDR3 DNA sequence: TGTGCCAGCTCACCCTACCTCAAAACCGGGGAGCTGTTTTTT. Protein: CASSPYLKTGELFF.

The chain has TRBV5-1 and TRBJ1-4, with D uncertain. CDR1 is SGHRS and CDR2 is YFSETQ in the germline V gene. The CDR3 consists of 13 residues. V dropped 1 base and J dropped 8 bases, with 9 bases sitting between them. The CDR3 is CASSLSLGEKLFF. For the CDR3, the DNA is TGCGCCAGCAGCTTGAGCCTCGGGGAAAAACTGTTTTTT.

The V call is TRBV5-8, the J call TRBJ2-1; 7 positions match TRBD1. The germline V gene encodes CDR1 SGHTS and CDR2 YDEGEE. The CDR3 runs 14 residues. After removal of 0 bases from V and 6 bases from J, the junction contained 3 bases not matched to a gene. The CDR3 sequence is CASSLGTGLNEQFF. CDR3 coding DNA: TGTGCCAGCAGCTTGGGGACAGGTCTCAATGAGCAGTTCTTC.

The rearrangement links TRBV19 to TRBJ2-7, with 8 bases fitting TRBD1. CDR1 is LNHDA, CDR2 SQIVND, per germline (reference sequence). After removal of 5 bases from V and 0 bases from J, the junction contained 12 bases not matched to a gene. The length of the CDR3 is 17 residues. In DNA form, the CDR3 reads TGTGCCAGTAGTTCTGAGACAGGGGCTGCACCCTCCTACGAGCAGTACTTC. As protein: CASSSETGAAPSYEQYF.

The chain has TRBV27 and TRBJ2-7; D is unclear. The CDR3 extends over 15 amino acids. The germline V gene encodes CDR1 MNHEY and CDR2 SMNVEV (reference sequence). V lost 5 bases and J 3 bases, leaving 17 bases between the germline ends. In DNA, the CDR3 is TGTGCCAGCAGTCCCTCCAACGAGGTAGGCTACGAGCAGTACTTC. Its protein product is CASSPSNEVGYEQYF.

As concerns this clone: Different DNA sequences within this sample yield the same CDR3. The V call is TRBV12-3 or TRBV12-4, the J call TRBJ1-2; 7 nucleotides line up with TRBD1. Losses at the gene ends were 6 bases for V and 5 bases for J; bases not matched to a gene: 3. This CDR3 has 12 residues. Here the CDR3 reads CASSMTGYGYTF. In DNA, the CDR3 is TGTGCCAGCAGCATGACAGGGTATGGCTACACCTTC.

This chain connects TRBV7-2 to TRBJ2-3; unclear D gene. Trimming shortened V by 3 bases and J by 2 bases, and 15 bases separated the two germline ends. This CDR3 has 16 residues. Germline-derived CDR1 and CDR2 are SGHTA and FQGNSA. For the CDR3, the DNA is TGTGCCAGCAGCTTTGGCCCTCTCGCATACACAGATACGCAGTATTTT. It specifies CASSFGPLAYTDTQYF.

The rearrangement joins TRBV28 to TRBJ1-1; unclear D gene. V was trimmed by 6 bases and J by 2 bases, leaving 10 bases between them. Germline V gene lookup returns CDR1 MDHEN and CDR2 SYDVKM. The CDR3 is 13 residues long. DNA for the CDR3: TGTGCCAGCAGCACTACAAGAAACACTGAAGCTTTCTTT. Translated, it gives CASSTTRNTEAFF.

This clone was seen only once. At one end the junction does not follow the germline gene, possibly because of a read error. This chain connects TRBV5-6 to TRBJ2-1; D gene uncertain. CDR1 and CDR2 from the germline V gene are SGHDT and YYEEEE. The CDR3 extends over 11 amino acids. This chain's CDR3 is CASSLLTNQVF. CDR3 nucleotides: TGTGCCAGCAGCTTGTTGACGAACCAGGTCTTC.

The chain employs TRBV29-1 and TRBJ1-1; D not resolved. The germline V gene has CDR1 SQVTM and CDR2 ANQGSEA. CDR3 length equals 11 residues. V shed 4 bases and J shed 3 bases, with 6 bases lying between them. CDR3 loop: CSVGRDTEAFF. The CDR3 DNA reads TGCAGCGTTGGGAGGGACACTGAAGCTTTCTTT.